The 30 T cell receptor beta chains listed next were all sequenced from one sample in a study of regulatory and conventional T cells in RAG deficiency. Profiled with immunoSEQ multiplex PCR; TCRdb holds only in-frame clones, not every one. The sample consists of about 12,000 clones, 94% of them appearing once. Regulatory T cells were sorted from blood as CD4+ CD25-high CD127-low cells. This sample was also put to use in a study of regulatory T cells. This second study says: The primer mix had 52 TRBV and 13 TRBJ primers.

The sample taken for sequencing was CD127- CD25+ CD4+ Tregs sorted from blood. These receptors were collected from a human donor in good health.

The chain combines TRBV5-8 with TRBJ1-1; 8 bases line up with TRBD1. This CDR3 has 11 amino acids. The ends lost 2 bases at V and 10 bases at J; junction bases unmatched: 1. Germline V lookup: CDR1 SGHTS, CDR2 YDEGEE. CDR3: CASSLDRGAFF. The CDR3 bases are TGTGCCAGCAGCTTAGACAGGGGAGCTTTCTTT.

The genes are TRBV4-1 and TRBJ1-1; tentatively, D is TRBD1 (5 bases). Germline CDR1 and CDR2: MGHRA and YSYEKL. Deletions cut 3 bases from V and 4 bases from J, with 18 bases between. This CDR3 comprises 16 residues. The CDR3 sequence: CASSQGGTGAGTEAFF. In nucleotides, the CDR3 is TGCGCCAGCAGCCAGGGCGGGACCGGAGCGGGCACTGAAGCTTTCTTT.

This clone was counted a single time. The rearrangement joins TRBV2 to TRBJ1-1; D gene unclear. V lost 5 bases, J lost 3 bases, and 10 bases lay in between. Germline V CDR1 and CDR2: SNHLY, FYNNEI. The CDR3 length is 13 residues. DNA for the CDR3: TGTGCCAGCAGTTCTGAGGGTGACACTGAAGCTTTCTTT. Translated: CASSSEGDTEAFF.

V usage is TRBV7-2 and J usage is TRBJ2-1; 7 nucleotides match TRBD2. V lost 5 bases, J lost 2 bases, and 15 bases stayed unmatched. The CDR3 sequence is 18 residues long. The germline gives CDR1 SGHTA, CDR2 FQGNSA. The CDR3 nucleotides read TGTGCCAGCAGCCGGGGGGTCGGGGACTGGGGGACCTACAATGAGCAGTTCTTC. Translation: CASSRGVGDWGTYNEQFF.

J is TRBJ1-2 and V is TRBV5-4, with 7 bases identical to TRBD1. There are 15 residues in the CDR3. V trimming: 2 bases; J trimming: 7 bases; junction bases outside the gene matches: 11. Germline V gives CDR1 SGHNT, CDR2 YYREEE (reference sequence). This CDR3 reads CASSLLQQGPSGYTF. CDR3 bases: TGTGCCAGCAGCTTACTCCAACAGGGGCCAAGTGGCTACACCTTC.

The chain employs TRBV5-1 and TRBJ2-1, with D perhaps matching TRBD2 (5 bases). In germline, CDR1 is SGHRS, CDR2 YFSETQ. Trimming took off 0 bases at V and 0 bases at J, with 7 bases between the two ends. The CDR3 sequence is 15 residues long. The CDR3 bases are TGCGCCAGCAGCTTGGCGGGAAGCTCCTACAATGAGCAGTTCTTC. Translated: CASSLAGSSYNEQFF.

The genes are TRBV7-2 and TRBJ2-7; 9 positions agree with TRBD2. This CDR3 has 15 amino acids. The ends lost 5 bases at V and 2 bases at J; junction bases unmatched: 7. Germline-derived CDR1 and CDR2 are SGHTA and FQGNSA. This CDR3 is CASSELAGRAYEQYF. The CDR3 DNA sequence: TGTGCCAGCAGCGAACTAGCGGGTCGGGCCTACGAGCAGTACTTC. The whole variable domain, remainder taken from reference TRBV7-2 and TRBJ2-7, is GAGVSQSPSNKVTEKGKDVELRCDPISGHTALYWYRQSLGQGLEFLIYFQGNSAPDKSGLPSDRFSAERTGGSVSTLTIQRTQQEDSAVYLCASSELAGRAYEQYFGPGTRLTVT.

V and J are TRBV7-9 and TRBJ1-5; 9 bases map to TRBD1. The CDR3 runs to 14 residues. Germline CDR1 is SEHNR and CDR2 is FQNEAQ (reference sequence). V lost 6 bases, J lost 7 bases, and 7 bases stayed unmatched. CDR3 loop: CASSFTGGEQPQHF. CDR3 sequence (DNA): TGTGCCAGCAGTTTTACAGGGGGCGAACAGCCCCAGCATTTT.

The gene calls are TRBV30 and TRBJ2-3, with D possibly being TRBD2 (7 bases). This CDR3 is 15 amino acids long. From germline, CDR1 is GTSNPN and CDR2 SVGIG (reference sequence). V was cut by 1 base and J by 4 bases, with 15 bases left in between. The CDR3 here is CAWSGGGPGSDTQYF. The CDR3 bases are TGTGCCTGGAGTGGCGGGGGCCCGGGATCAGATACGCAGTATTTT.

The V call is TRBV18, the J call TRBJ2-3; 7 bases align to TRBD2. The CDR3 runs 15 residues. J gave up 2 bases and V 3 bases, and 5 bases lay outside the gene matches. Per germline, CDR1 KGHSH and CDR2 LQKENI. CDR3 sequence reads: CASSPRTSLTDTQYF. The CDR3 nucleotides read TGTGCCAGCTCACCGCGGACTAGTCTCACAGATACGCAGTATTTT.

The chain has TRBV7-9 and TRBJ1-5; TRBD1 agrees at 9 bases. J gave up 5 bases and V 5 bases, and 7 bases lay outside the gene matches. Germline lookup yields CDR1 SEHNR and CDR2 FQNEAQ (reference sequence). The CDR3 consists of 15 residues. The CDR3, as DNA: TGTGCCAGCAGCGCCGGGACAGGGTTTCATCAGCCCCAGCATTTT. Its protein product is CASSAGTGFHQPQHF.

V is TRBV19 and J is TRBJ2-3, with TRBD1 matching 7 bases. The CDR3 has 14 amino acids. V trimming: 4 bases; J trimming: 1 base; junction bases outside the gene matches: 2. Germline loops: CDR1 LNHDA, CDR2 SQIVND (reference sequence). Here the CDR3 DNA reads TGTGCCAGTAGTACCACAGGGGGCACAGATACGCAGTATTTT. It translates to CASSTTGGTDTQYF.

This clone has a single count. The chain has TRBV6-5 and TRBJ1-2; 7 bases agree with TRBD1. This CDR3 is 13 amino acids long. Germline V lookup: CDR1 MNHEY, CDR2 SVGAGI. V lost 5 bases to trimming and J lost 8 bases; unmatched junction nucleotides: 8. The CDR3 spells CASSKTGKVGYTF. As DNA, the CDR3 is TGTGCCAGCAGTAAGACAGGGAAAGTGGGCTACACCTTC.

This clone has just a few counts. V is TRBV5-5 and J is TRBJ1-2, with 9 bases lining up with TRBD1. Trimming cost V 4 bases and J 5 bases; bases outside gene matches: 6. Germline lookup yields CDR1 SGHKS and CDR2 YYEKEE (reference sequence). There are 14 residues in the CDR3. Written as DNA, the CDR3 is TGTGCCAGCAGCCCCGGGACAGGGTATTATGGCTACACCTTC. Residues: CASSPGTGYYGYTF.

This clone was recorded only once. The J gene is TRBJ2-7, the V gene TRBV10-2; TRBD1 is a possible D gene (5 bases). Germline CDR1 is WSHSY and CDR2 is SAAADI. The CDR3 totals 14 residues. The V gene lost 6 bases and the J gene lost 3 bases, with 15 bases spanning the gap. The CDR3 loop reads CASRGTTANYEQYF. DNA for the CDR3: TGCGCCAGCAGGGGTACGACAGCGAACTACGAGCAGTACTTC.

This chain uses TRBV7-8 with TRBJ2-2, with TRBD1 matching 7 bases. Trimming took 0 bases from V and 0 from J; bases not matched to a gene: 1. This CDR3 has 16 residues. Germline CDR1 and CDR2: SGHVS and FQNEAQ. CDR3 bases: TGTGCCAGCAGCTTAGCCGGGACAGCGAACACCGGGGAGCTGTTTTTT. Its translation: CASSLAGTANTGELFF.

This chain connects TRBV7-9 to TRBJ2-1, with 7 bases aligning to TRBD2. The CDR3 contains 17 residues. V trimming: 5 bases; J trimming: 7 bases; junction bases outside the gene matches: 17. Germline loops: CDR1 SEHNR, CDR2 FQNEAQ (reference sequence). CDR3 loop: CASSPRNAGVGENEQFF. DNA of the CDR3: TGTGCCAGCAGCCCTCGTAACGCGGGGGTGGGAGAGAATGAGCAGTTCTTC.

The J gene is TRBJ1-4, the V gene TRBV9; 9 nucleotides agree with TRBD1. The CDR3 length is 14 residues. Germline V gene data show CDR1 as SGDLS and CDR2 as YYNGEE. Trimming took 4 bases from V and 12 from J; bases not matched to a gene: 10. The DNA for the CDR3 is TGTGCCAGCAGCACGGGACAGGGCTCCATACAACTGTTTTTT. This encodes CASSTGQGSIQLFF.

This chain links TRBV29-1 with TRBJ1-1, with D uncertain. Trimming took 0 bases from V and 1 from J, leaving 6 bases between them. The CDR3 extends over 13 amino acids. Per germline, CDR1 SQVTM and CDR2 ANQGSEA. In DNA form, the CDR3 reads TGCAGCGTTGAAGATCGCGGGAACACTGAAGCTTTCTTT. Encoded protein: CSVEDRGNTEAFF.

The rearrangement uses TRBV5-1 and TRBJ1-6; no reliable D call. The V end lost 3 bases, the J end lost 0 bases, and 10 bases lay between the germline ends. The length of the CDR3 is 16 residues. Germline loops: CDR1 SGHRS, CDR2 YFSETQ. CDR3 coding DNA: TGCGCCAGCAGCTCCGCGGGGAGCTCCTATAATTCACCCCTCCACTTT. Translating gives CASSSAGSSYNSPLHF.

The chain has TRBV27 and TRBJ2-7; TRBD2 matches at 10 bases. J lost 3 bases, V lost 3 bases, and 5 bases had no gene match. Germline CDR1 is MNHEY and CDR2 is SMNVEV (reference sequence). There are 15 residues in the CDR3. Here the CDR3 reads CASSFKRGGSYEQYF. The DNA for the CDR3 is TGTGCCAGCAGTTTCAAGCGGGGGGGAAGCTACGAGCAGTACTTC.

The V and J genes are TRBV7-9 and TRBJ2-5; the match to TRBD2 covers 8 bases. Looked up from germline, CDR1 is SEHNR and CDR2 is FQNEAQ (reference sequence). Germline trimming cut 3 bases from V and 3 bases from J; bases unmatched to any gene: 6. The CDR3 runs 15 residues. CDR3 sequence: CASSFRSGDKETQYF. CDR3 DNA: TGTGCCAGCAGCTTTCGTAGCGGGGACAAAGAGACCCAGTACTTC. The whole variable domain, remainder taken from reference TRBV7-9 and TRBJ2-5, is DTGVSQNPRHKITKRGQNVTFRCDPISEHNRLYWYRQTLGQGPEFLTYFQNEAQLEKSRLLSDRFSAERPKGSFSTLEIQRTEQGDSAMYLCASSFRSGDKETQYFGPGTRLLVL.

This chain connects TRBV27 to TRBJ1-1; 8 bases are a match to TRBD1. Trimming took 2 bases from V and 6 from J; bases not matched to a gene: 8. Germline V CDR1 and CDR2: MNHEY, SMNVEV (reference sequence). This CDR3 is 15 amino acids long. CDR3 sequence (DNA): TGTGCCAGCAGTTTACTAGGCAGGGGGCGGGCTGAAGCTTTCTTT. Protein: CASSLLGRGRAEAFF.

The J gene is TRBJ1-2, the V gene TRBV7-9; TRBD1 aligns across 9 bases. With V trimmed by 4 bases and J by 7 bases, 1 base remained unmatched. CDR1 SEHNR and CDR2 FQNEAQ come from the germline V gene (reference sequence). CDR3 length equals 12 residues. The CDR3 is CASSWDRAGYTF. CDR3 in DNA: TGTGCCAGCAGCTGGGACAGGGCTGGCTACACCTTC.

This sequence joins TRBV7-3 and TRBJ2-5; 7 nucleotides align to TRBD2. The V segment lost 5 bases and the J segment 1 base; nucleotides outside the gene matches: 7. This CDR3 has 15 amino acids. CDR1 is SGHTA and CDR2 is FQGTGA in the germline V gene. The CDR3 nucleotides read TGTGCCAGCAGCCCCGGACTAGTTAGCCAAGAGACCCAGTACTTC. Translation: CASSPGLVSQETQYF.

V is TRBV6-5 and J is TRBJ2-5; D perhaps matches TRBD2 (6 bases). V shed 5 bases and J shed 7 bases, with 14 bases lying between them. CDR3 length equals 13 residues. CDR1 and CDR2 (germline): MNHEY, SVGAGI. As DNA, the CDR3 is TGTGCCAGCAGTCCTCTAGCGAGTGGGACCCAGTACTTC. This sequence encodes CASSPLASGTQYF.

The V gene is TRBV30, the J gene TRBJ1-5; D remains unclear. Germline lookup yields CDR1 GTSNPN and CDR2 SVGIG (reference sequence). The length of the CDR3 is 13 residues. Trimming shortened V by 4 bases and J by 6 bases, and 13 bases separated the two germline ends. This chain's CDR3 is CAWTQRVGQPQHF. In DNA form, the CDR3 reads TGTGCCTGGACCCAACGGGTAGGTCAGCCCCAGCATTTT.

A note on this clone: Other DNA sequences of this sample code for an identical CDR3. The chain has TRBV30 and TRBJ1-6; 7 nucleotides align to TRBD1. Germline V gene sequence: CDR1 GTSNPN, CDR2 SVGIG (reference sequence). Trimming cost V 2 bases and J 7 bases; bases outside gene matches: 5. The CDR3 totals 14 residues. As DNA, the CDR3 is TGTGCCTGGAGTCGGGACAGAATCAATTCACCCCTCCACTTT. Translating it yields CAWSRDRINSPLHF.

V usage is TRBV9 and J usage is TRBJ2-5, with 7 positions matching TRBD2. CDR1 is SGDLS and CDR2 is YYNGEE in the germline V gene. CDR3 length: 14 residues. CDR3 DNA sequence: TGTGCAGATGGGAGGGGCCTAATTCAAGAGACCCAGTACTTC. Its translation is CADGRGLIQETQYF.

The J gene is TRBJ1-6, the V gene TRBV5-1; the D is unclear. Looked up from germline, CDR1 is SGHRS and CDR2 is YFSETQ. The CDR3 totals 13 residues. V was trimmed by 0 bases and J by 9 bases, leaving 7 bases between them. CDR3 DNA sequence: TGCGCCAGCAGCTTGGTAGATCCTTCACCCCTCCACTTT. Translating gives CASSLVDPSPLHF.